A single sample gave rise to the 2 T cell receptor beta chains below, sequenced in a study of T-cell reconstitution after alpha-beta-depleted transplantation in children. The authors prepared the TCRbeta library with unique molecular identifiers. In TCRdb, the PCR reads were re-called with MiXCR into one record per CDR3 protein. Of about a million distinct CDR3 sequences listed, roughly 29% are singletons. Sequences were derived from PBMCs, mostly from graft donor cells, sampled 360 days after TCRalphabeta/CD19-depleted stem cell transplant. The receptors stem from a boy under three years old who had a stem cell transplant for SCID, so the T cells may come from the graft donor.

The chain uses TRBV6-2 or TRBV6-3 and TRBJ1-2; D is unclear. V lost 5 bases and J 9 bases, leaving 16 bases between the germline ends. This CDR3 contains 13 residues. CDR1 and CDR2 from the germline V gene are MNHEY and SVGEGT. CDR3 in amino acids: CASSGPGFPRYTF. The CDR3, as DNA: TGTGCCAGCAGTGGCCCGGGGTTTCCACGCTACACCTTC.

This chain uses TRBV6-5 with TRBJ2-5; D is ambiguous. Germline assignment: CDR1 MNHEY and CDR2 SVGAGI. This CDR3 contains 15 residues. The V end lost 2 bases, the J end lost 2 bases, and 12 bases lay between the germline ends. The CDR3 here is CASSYPLVGQETQYF. Written as DNA, the CDR3 is TGTGCCAGCAGTTACCCTTTGGTAGGGCAAGAGACCCAGTACTTC.